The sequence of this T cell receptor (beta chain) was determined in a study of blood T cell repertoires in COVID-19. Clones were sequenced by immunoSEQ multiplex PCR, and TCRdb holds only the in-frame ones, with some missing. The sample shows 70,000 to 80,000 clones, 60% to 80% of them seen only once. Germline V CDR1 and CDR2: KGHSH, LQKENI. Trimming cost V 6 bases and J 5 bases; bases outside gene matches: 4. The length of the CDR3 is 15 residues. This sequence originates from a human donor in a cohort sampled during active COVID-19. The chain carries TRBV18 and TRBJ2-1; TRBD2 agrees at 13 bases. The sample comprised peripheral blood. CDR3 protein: CASSLLAGGDNEQFF. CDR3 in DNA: TGTGCCAGCTCGCTACTAGCGGGAGGGGACAATGAGCAGTTCTTC.